Listed below are T cell receptor beta chains from one sample, sequenced in a study of shared clonotypes between healthy human individuals. Assay: immunoSEQ multiplex PCR; the TCRdb copy retains only in-frame clones and omits some. Here the sample spans about 2.5 million clones, approximately 90% being singletons. The sample consisted of naive CD4+ T cells from PBMCs. Receptors originate from a man between 18 and 35 years old in good health. Some clones in this sample may be carry-over from other donors' samples. Both conserved end residues are trimmed from each CDR3.

>TRBV9|TRBJ2-1
ASSGTTWDEQF
>TRBV25-1|TRBJ2-6
ASSEYGANVLT
>TRBV28|TRBJ1-5
ASSFSLGQGHPEIGQPQH
>TRBV7-8|TRBJ2-1
ASGTGYSYNEQF
>TRBV5-5|TRBJ1-4
ASSLRATNEKLF
>TRBV30|TRBJ1-2
AWRVRGLYEDGYT
>TRBV6-6|TRBJ1-5
ASSYTGVPQPQH
>TRBV28|TRBJ1-5
ASSPPRQGVTGNQPQH
>TRBV9|TRBJ2-1
ASSPLGQSSYNEQF
>TRBV28|TRBJ1-2
ASSLLVNGYT
>TRBV5-1|TRBJ2-3
ASRRTSVDTDTQY
>TRBV6-5|TRBJ1-1
ASSFRGKNTEAF
>TRBV18|TRBJ2-2
ASSPLSGQGTGELF
>TRBV19|TRBJ2-7
ASSIPGQGAREQY
>TRBV5-6|TRBJ2-3
ASSLVRELALPHPDTQY